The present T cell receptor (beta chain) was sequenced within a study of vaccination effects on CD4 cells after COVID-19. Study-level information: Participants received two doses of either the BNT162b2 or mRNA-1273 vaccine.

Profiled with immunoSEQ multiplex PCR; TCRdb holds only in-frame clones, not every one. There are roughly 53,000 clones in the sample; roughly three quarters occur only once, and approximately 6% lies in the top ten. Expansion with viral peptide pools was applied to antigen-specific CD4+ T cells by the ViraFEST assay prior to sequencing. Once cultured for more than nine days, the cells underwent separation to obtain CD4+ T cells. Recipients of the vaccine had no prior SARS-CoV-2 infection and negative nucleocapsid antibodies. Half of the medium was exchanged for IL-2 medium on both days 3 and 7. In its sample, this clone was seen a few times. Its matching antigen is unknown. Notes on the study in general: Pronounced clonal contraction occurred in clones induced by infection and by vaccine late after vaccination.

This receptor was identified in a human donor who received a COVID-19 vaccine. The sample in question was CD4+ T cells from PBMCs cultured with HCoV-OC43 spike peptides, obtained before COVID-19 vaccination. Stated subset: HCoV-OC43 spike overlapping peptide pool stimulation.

The CDR3 bases are TGTGCCTGGAAGCGGACGACTCTAGGTGAGCAGTTCTTC. It codes for CAWKRTTLGEQFF. The rearrangement joins TRBV30 to TRBJ2-1; maybe TRBD2 (5 bases). The V end lost 4 bases, the J end lost 9 bases, and 16 bases lay between the germline ends. CDR3 size: 13 residues. Germline lookup yields CDR1 GTSNPN and CDR2 SVGIG (reference sequence).